This entry describes one T cell receptor (beta chain). The record originates from a study of patients and donors after allogeneic stem cell transplantation. Using its own MiXCR run on the RT-PCR reads, TCRdb lists one record per CDR3 protein. The sample has hundreds of thousands of distinct CDR3 sequences; more than 35% are singletons. The ends were cut back, 4 bases at V and 3 bases at J, with 15 bases in the middle. The CDR3 consists of 15 residues. CDR1 is KGHSH, CDR2 LQKENI, per germline. The chain couples TRBV18 to TRBJ1-1; a possible D gene is TRBD1 (5 bases). The receptor was derived from a human donor who was either an allogeneic HSCT recipient or a stem cell or donor lymphocyte infusion donor (not recorded which). It is not recorded whose cells these are; they may come from a transplant donor. What was sequenced was blood, either unsorted or a sorted T cell fraction (not recorded which). The CDR3 DNA is TGTGCCAGCTCACTTTTGGGACGGATTGACACTGAAGCTTTCTTT. The encoded protein is CASSLLGRIDTEAFF.